Each of the 18 T cell receptor beta chains below was sequenced from the same sample in a study of shared clonotypes between healthy human individuals. Repertoires were generated with immunoSEQ multiplex PCR, while TCRdb's copy carries only in-frame clones and drops some. The sample yields approximately 650,000 clones, roughly 95% seen once. Naive CD8 cells lacked CD45RO and underwent positive selection for CCR7, leaving out terminally differentiated effector memory CD45RA+ cells. Sequenced sample: naive CD8+ T cells sorted from blood. Receptors originate from a woman between 25 and 40 years old in good health.

This chain links TRBV19 with TRBJ2-7; possible D gene TRBD1, 7 bases. Trimming took 9 bases from V and 3 from J, leaving 18 bases between them. The length of the CDR3 is 14 residues. Germline CDR1 and CDR2: LNHDA and SQIVND (reference sequence). CDR3 nucleotides: TGTGCCAGCACCAAAGGGGGGACAGTCTACGAGCAGTACTTC. Residues: CASTKGGTVYEQYF. The whole variable domain, remainder taken from reference TRBV19 and TRBJ2-7, is DGGITQSPKYLFRKEGQNVTLSCEQNLNHDAMYWYRQDPGQGLRLIYYSQIVNDFQKGDIAEGYSVSREKKESFPLTVTSAQKNPTAFYLCASTKGGTVYEQYFGPGTRLTVT.

This clone was seen a handful of times. This chain links TRBV5-6 with TRBJ1-1, with a tentative D call TRBD1 (5 bases). Germline V gene lookup returns CDR1 SGHDT and CDR2 YYEEEE. The CDR3 loop spans 14 amino acids. Trimming pared 1 base from V and 8 bases from J, leaving 15 bases between. DNA for the CDR3: TGTGCCAGCAGCTTGTGGGGTGGCGGGGCGGAAGCTTTCTTT. Amino acids: CASSLWGGGAEAFF.

The rearrangement links TRBV14 to TRBJ1-1; D is unclear. This CDR3 has 14 residues. In germline, CDR1 is SGHDN, CDR2 FVKESK. V shed 3 bases and J shed 8 bases, with 16 bases lying between them. The CDR3 DNA sequence: TGTGCCAGCAGCCAGTTATCGAGACGGGAGGAAGCTTTCTTT. Encoded protein: CASSQLSRREEAFF.

The J gene is TRBJ2-7, the V gene TRBV10-3; D might be TRBD1 (6 bases). This CDR3 spans 12 amino acids. From germline, CDR1 is ENHRY and CDR2 SYGVKD. The V end lost 6 bases, the J end lost 4 bases, and 10 bases lay between the germline ends. The CDR3 DNA is TGTGCCATCAGGAACGACAGGTACGAGCAGTACTTC. Amino acid sequence: CAIRNDRYEQYF.

The rearrangement uses TRBV28 and TRBJ2-5, with 8 bases identical to TRBD2. Germline CDR1 is MDHEN and CDR2 is SYDVKM. Unmatched junction bases numbered 5, after V lost 1 base and J lost 7 bases. The CDR3 has 14 residues. CDR3 DNA sequence: TGTGCCAGCAGTTTATCCGCGGGGGGCGGGACCCAGTACTTC. Encoded protein: CASSLSAGGGTQYF.

The chain has TRBV5-1 and TRBJ2-2; 7 nucleotides agree with TRBD2. This CDR3 comprises 16 residues. Per germline, CDR1 SGHRS and CDR2 YFSETQ. After removal of 5 bases from V and 0 bases from J, the junction contained 7 bases not matched to a gene. The CDR3 loop reads CASRGGLSSNTGELFF. The CDR3 bases are TGCGCCAGCAGGGGAGGGCTATCTTCGAACACCGGGGAGCTGTTTTTT.

The rearrangement links TRBV5-6 to TRBJ2-5, with 12 bases matching TRBD2. The DNA end favors TRBJ2-7, so the J call may be wrong. This CDR3 is 14 amino acids long. The germline gives CDR1 SGHDT, CDR2 YYEEEE. This CDR3 is CASSGTSGFYEQYF. DNA of the CDR3: TGTGCCAGCAGCGGGACTAGCGGGTTCTACGAGCAGTACTTC.

The chain employs TRBV27 and TRBJ2-1; 8 nucleotides agree with TRBD2. Germline V lookup: CDR1 MNHEY, CDR2 SMNVEV (reference sequence). V shed 0 bases, J shed 0 bases, and the junction held 4 bases outside the gene matches. This CDR3 has 17 amino acids. The CDR3 protein is CASSLSPAGGSYNEQFF. CDR3 nucleotides: TGTGCCAGCAGTTTATCGCCGGCGGGAGGCTCCTACAATGAGCAGTTCTTC.

The chain is built from TRBV7-6 and TRBJ2-7, with D possibly TRBD1 on 5 matching bases. The germline V gene encodes CDR1 SGHVS and CDR2 FNYEAQ. V was pared by 1 base and J by 3 bases, with 19 bases between. The length of the CDR3 is 17 residues. The CDR3 region is CASSLDTGLVPSYEQYF. CDR3 in DNA: TGTGCCAGCAGCTTAGATACAGGATTAGTCCCAAGCTACGAGCAGTACTTC.

The chain carries TRBV7-9 and TRBJ1-4; D possibly corresponds to TRBD1 (5 bases). The CDR3 runs 15 residues. In germline, CDR1 is SEHNR, CDR2 FQNEAQ (reference sequence). The germline V and J ends were trimmed by 5 bases and 7 bases, with 17 bases remaining between them. Here the CDR3 reads CASSDQGGPIEKLFF. CDR3 nucleotides: TGTGCCAGCAGCGATCAGGGTGGGCCTATTGAAAAACTGTTTTTT.

Comments on this clone: This same CDR3 is encoded by further DNA sequences in the sample. The chain joins TRBV29-1 to TRBJ2-7; TRBD2 aligns across 8 bases. After removal of 6 bases from V and 1 base from J, the junction contained 5 bases not matched to a gene. Germline-derived CDR1 and CDR2 are SQVTM and ANQGSEA. This CDR3 has 13 amino acids. In nucleotides, the CDR3 is TGCAGCGTAGAAAGCGGGAGTTCCTACGAGCAGTACTTC. Protein product: CSVESGSSYEQYF.

The chain has TRBV9 and TRBJ2-7; a weak D match, TRBD1 (5 bases). V dropped 0 bases and J dropped 3 bases, with 16 bases sitting between them. This CDR3 region has 16 residues. Germline values: CDR1 SGDLS, CDR2 YYNGEE. The CDR3 DNA reads TGTGCCAGCAGCGTAGGCCGAGAGATCAGGGTCTACGAGCAGTACTTC. Encoded protein: CASSVGREIRVYEQYF.

This clone has a single count. The chain links TRBV21-1 to TRBJ1-5. TRBV21-1 is marked as a pseudogene. The CDR3 has 15 amino acids. CDR3 in DNA: TGTGCCAGCAGCAAGCCCGGGATTCGCAATCAGCCCCAGCATTTT. Translating gives CASSKPGIRNQPQHF.

The V call is TRBV15, the J call TRBJ2-3; TRBD1 or TRBD2 may be the D gene (5 bases each). Trimming cost V 6 bases and J 3 bases, with 16 bases left between them. The CDR3 is 15 amino acids. Per germline, CDR1 LNHNV and CDR2 YYDKDF (reference sequence). In DNA form, the CDR3 reads TGTGCCACCAGGGGGACGGTAGAGACAACAGATACGCAGTATTTT. Translated: CATRGTVETTDTQYF.

V gene TRBV27 combines with J gene TRBJ2-1, with D perhaps TRBD1 or TRBD2 (5 bases each). The CDR3 consists of 11 residues. In germline, CDR1 is MNHEY, CDR2 SMNVEV (reference sequence). Trimming cost V 8 bases and J 16 bases, with 18 bases left between them. CDR3 amino acids: CASGKGTGSFF. The CDR3 nucleotides are TGTGCCAGCGGCAAGGGGACGGGGTCATTCTTC.

This sequence joins TRBV27 and TRBJ2-1, with 8 nucleotides matching TRBD2. The CDR3 is 15 amino acids. Germline V lookup: CDR1 MNHEY, CDR2 SMNVEV (reference sequence). After removal of 8 bases from V and 8 bases from J, the junction contained 14 bases not matched to a gene. This CDR3 reads CASRLQVLGGDEQFF. In DNA, the CDR3 is TGTGCCAGCCGGCTCCAAGTGCTCGGGGGGGATGAGCAGTTCTTC.

The chain links TRBV10-2 to TRBJ2-1; 8 nucleotides line up with TRBD2. Germline V gene lookup returns CDR1 WSHSY and CDR2 SAAADI. The CDR3 covers 15 residues. V lost 6 bases, J lost 5 bases, and 9 bases stayed unmatched. The CDR3 coding sequence is TGCGCCAGCAGGAACACGGGAGGGCCGGACAATGAGCAGTTCTTC. Its protein is CASRNTGGPDNEQFF.

The rearrangement uses TRBV19 and TRBJ2-2; 13 bases line up with TRBD2. This CDR3 spans 16 amino acids. Germline V gene lookup returns CDR1 LNHDA and CDR2 SQIVND (reference sequence). V shed 4 bases and J 4 bases; nucleotides not matched to a gene: 3. The CDR3 is CASSTGLAGVTGELFF. DNA for the CDR3: TGTGCCAGTAGTACTGGACTAGCGGGAGTCACCGGGGAGCTGTTTTTT.